Below are 19 T cell receptor beta chains sequenced from a single sample in a study of blood T cell repertoires in COVID-19. Measured with immunoSEQ multiplex PCR; TCRdb has only the in-frame clones, and not every one. This table has approximately 400,000 clones, around 90% appearing once. The sequenced sample was PBMCs or T cells enriched from blood (not recorded which). The receptors come from a woman aged 18-29 years who had recovered from COVID-19.

This clone was recorded only once. This CDR3 is CASSIDGGAGQPQHF. The CDR3 region has the DNA TGTGCCAGTAGTATAGATGGGGGGGCTGGGCAGCCCCAGCATTTT. The chain carries TRBV19 and TRBJ1-5, with D possibly TRBD1 on 6 matching bases. CDR1 is LNHDA and CDR2 is SQIVND in the germline V gene (reference sequence). This CDR3 comprises 15 residues. V lost 0 bases to trimming and J lost 7 bases, with 13 bases between them.

The V and J genes are TRBV9 and TRBJ2-3, with D unclear. The V end was cut by 0 bases, the J end by 4 bases, with 9 bases between. This CDR3 is built from 14 residues. CDR1 SGDLS and CDR2 YYNGEE come from the germline V gene. CDR3 sequence (DNA): TGTGCCAGCAGCGTAGCTGAGCGAGCAGATACGCAGTATTTT. Amino acids: CASSVAERADTQYF.

This clone was seen a few times. V usage is TRBV5-6 and J usage is TRBJ1-6; 9 bases line up with TRBD1. Germline lookup yields CDR1 SGHDT and CDR2 YYEEEE. The V and J ends lost 2 bases and 11 bases, in that order; junction bases with no gene match: 2. CDR3 length: 13 amino acids. The CDR3 sequence is CASSFGQGTPLHF. CDR3 DNA: TGTGCCAGCAGCTTCGGACAGGGGACACCCCTCCACTTT. The entire variable domain, with the rest obtained from reference TRBV5-6 and TRBJ1-6, is as follows: DAGVTQSPTHLIKTRGQQVTLRCSPKSGHDTVSWYQQALGQGPQFIFQYYEEEERQRGNFPDRFSGHQFPNYSSELNVNALLLGDSALYLCASSFGQGTPLHFGNGTRLTVT.

V usage is TRBV7-8 and J usage is TRBJ2-1; 7 bases agree with TRBD1. Germline trimming cut 3 bases from V and 3 bases from J; bases unmatched to any gene: 2. In germline, CDR1 is SGHVS, CDR2 FQNEAQ. CDR3 length equals 14 residues. The CDR3 DNA sequence: TGTGCCAGCAGCTTTCGGGACAGCTACAATGAGCAGTTCTTC. Encoded protein: CASSFRDSYNEQFF.

This chain uses TRBV5-1 with TRBJ2-5, with 9 positions matching TRBD2. CDR1 and CDR2 from the germline V gene are SGHRS and YFSETQ. V shed 0 bases, J shed 5 bases, and the junction held 11 bases outside the gene matches. There are 17 residues in the CDR3. For the CDR3, the DNA is TGCGCCAGCAGCTTGGCGGCGCGCGGGGGGGGGTGGGAGACCCAGTACTTC. It encodes CASSLAARGGGWETQYF.

The chain couples TRBV5-1 to TRBJ2-7; 12 bases are a match to TRBD1. The V gene's germline CDR1 is SGHRS and CDR2 YFSETQ. CDR3 size: 16 residues. V lost 4 bases to trimming and J lost 5 bases; unmatched junction nucleotides: 10. This CDR3 is CASSARPGQGADEQYF. CDR3 nucleotides: TGCGCCAGCAGCGCACGACCGGGACAGGGGGCCGACGAGCAGTACTTC.

Regarding this clone: The sample carries other DNA sequences with the same CDR3. This chain uses TRBV15 with TRBJ2-3, with D unclear. This CDR3 comprises 12 residues. Germline V gives CDR1 LNHNV, CDR2 YYDKDF (reference sequence). V dropped 0 bases and J dropped 5 bases, with 3 bases sitting between them. The CDR3 region has the DNA TGTGCCACCAGCAGAGATCAAGATACGCAGTATTTT. It encodes CATSRDQDTQYF.

This chain links TRBV5-4 with TRBJ2-7; 12 bases are a match to TRBD2. In germline, CDR1 is SGHNT, CDR2 YYREEE (reference sequence). V lost 5 bases to trimming and J lost 5 bases; unmatched junction nucleotides: 11. This CDR3 spans 16 amino acids. CDR3 residues: CASRPSGGASLNEQYF. CDR3 DNA sequence: TGTGCCAGCAGACCTAGCGGGGGGGCCTCGCTTAACGAGCAGTACTTC.

The chain employs TRBV6-5 and TRBJ1-1; no reliable D call. Germline CDR1 MNHEY, CDR2 SVGAGI. CDR3 length: 13 residues. Trimming cost V 7 bases and J 1 base, with 10 bases left between them. The chain's CDR3 is CASTRPGNTEAFF. CDR3 nucleotide sequence: TGTGCCAGCACACGTCCCGGGAACACTGAAGCTTTCTTT.

This clone was recorded once. The junction and the germline gene differ at one end; a read error may be behind it. The chain is built from TRBV24-1 and TRBJ1-3, with D perhaps matching TRBD1 (5 bases). There are 13 residues in the CDR3. Germline V gene sequence: CDR1 KGHDR, CDR2 SFDVKD. The CDR3 bases are TGTGCCACCAGTGTGGGCCAGGGCGGGACTCGGCATTTT. Its protein is CATSVGQGGTRHF.

The chain has TRBV9 and TRBJ2-5; D is unclear. The germline CDR1 and CDR2 sequences are SGDLS and YYNGEE. V lost 5 bases, J lost 3 bases, and 14 bases lay in between. The CDR3 runs to 14 residues. For the CDR3, the DNA is TGTGCCAGCAGTATAGCCCCAAAGAAAGAGACCCAGTACTTC. It codes for CASSIAPKKETQYF.

This chain joins TRBV21-1 and TRBJ2-1; the table names TRBD1, a call not compared with the DNA. TRBV21-1 is a documented pseudogene. The CDR3 length is 16 residues. CDR3 nucleotide sequence: TGTGCCAGCAGCGCCACCAAAGGGACAGGGAAGAATGAGCAGTTCTTC. This encodes CASSATKGTGKNEQFF.

This clone is a singleton in its sample. CDR3 loop: CASSVAAYYNEQFF. CDR3 nucleotide sequence: TGTGCCAGCAGCGTGGCTGCATACTACAATGAGCAGTTCTTC. V and J are TRBV6-5 and TRBJ2-1; D uncertain. Germline V gives CDR1 MNHEY, CDR2 SVGAGI. The CDR3 sequence is 14 residues long. The germline V and J ends were trimmed by 6 bases and 3 bases, with 12 bases remaining between them.

This chain links TRBV7-8 with TRBJ1-6; D not resolved. CDR3 length equals 15 residues. The germline CDR1 and CDR2 sequences are SGHVS and FQNEAQ. V lost 1 base to trimming and J lost 4 bases, with 8 bases between them. CDR3 region: CASSLDQAYNSPLHF. In nucleotides, the CDR3 is TGTGCCAGCAGCTTAGACCAGGCATATAATTCACCCCTCCACTTT.

The chain carries TRBV11-1 and TRBJ1-1, with D possibly being TRBD1 (5 bases). V gave up 5 bases and J gave up 2 bases, with 15 bases separating them. The CDR3 has 15 amino acids. Germline V gene data show CDR1 as SGHAT and CDR2 as FQDESV (reference sequence). The CDR3 region is CASSPTDIGNTEAFF. Written as DNA, the CDR3 is TGTGCCAGCAGCCCAACGGACATTGGAAACACTGAAGCTTTCTTT. The complete variable domain, with remaining parts taken from reference TRBV11-1 and TRBJ1-1, reads EAEVAQSPRYKITEKSQAVAFWCDPISGHATLYWYRQILGQGPELLVQFQDESVVDDSQLPKDRFSAERLKGVDSTLKIQPAELGDSAMYLCASSPTDIGNTEAFFGQGTRLTVV.

V is TRBV6-5 and J is TRBJ1-4; D uncertain. The ends were cut back, 8 bases at V and 7 bases at J, with 8 bases in the middle. Germline V gene sequence: CDR1 MNHEY, CDR2 SVGAGI. The CDR3 contains 11 residues. The CDR3 sequence is CASARGEKLFF. CDR3 sequence (DNA): TGTGCCAGCGCGCGAGGTGAAAAACTGTTTTTT.

This sequence joins TRBV4-2 and TRBJ2-5, with 9 bases fitting TRBD2. The CDR3 is 16 residues long. In germline, CDR1 is LGHNA, CDR2 YNFKEQ. V gave up 3 bases and J gave up 7 bases; unmatched junction bases: 12. In DNA, the CDR3 is TGTGCCAGCAGCCAGTATCTAGCGGGGAAAGTTGGGACCCAGTACTTC. Translated, it gives CASSQYLAGKVGTQYF.

Only one count was recorded for this clone. This rearrangement joins TRBV5-1 to TRBJ2-7; D unclear. This CDR3 spans 16 amino acids. Germline-derived CDR1 and CDR2 are SGHRS and YFSETQ. Trimming removed 1 base at V and 0 bases at J, with 14 bases between. This CDR3 reads CASSLLSGDHSYEQYF. CDR3 DNA: TGCGCCAGCAGCTTGCTCTCTGGAGACCACTCCTACGAGCAGTACTTC.

V gene TRBV2 combines with J gene TRBJ1-2, with a tentative D call TRBD1 (6 bases). The CDR3 has 15 residues. With 6 bases removed from V and 2 bases from J, the gap between germline ends came to 16 bases. Per germline, CDR1 SNHLY and CDR2 FYNNEI. The CDR3 loop reads CASRAGASPNYGYTF. In DNA form, the CDR3 reads TGTGCCAGCAGGGCGGGGGCTTCCCCAAACTATGGCTACACCTTC.